This T cell receptor (beta chain) was obtained from a study of T cell responses to AZD1222 COVID-19 vaccine. At the level of the study: Some second doses came at about 4 weeks and others at about 12 weeks; these were pooled.

Sequenced by immunoSEQ multiplex PCR; TCRdb stores in-frame clones only, minus some. This sample has under 200,000 clones, with over 90% found just once. CDR1 is SGDLS and CDR2 is YYNGEE in the germline V gene. CDR3 size: 14 residues. The ends were cut back, 0 bases at V and 0 bases at J, with 5 bases in the middle. In the case of this clone: The antigen remains unidentified.

Study-wide results and limits: Reports say nearly half of spike-specific TCRs go after unmutated variant regions. Spike-specific TCRs gained breadth and depth after people received two AZD1222 doses. No day 14 peak samples; only post-peak repertoires were characterized.

The specimen comprised peripheral blood, sampled on day 0 of AZD1222 vaccination. The TCR was taken from an adult in good health. V is TRBV9 and J is TRBJ2-3; unclear D gene. The CDR3 bases are TGTGCCAGCAGCGTAGGCTCGAGCACAGATACGCAGTATTTT. Amino acid sequence: CASSVGSSTDTQYF.